This entry lists 9 T cell receptor beta chains sequenced from one sample in a study of blood T cell repertoires in COVID-19 (TCRdb year 2020). Library generation was performed with the immunoSEQ multiplex PCR assay. Here the immuneACCESS table is served through TCRdb, limited to in-frame sequences with V and J called. Missing clones are a known gap in these copies; in checked studies unresolved V genes cover under half, and the rest lacks a known reason. For this sample the table gives 90,000 to 100,000 clones, of which roughly 89% were detected only once. Together, the top ten hold around 2% of the sample. Material for sequencing was peripheral blood. The receptors were sampled from a man between 65 and 85 years old with active or convalescent COVID-19.

This chain joins TRBV5-6 and TRBJ2-3; TRBD2 agrees at 7 bases. The CDR3 is made up of 15 amino acids. Unmatched junction bases numbered 5, after V lost 0 bases and J lost 4 bases. Germline CDR1 SGHDT, CDR2 YYEEEE. CDR3 in amino acids: CASSLDAGRADTQYF. The CDR3 nucleotides read TGTGCCAGCAGCTTGGACGCGGGGAGGGCAGATACGCAGTATTTT.

The rearrangement uses TRBV19 and TRBJ1-1; the D gene is possibly TRBD1 (6 bases). Per germline, CDR1 LNHDA and CDR2 SQIVND (reference sequence). The CDR3 extends over 15 amino acids. Trimming left V 1 base short and J 4 bases short, with 13 bases between. This CDR3 is CASSIGAGVATEAFF. CDR3 DNA: TGTGCCAGTAGTATAGGGGCAGGGGTGGCCACTGAAGCTTTCTTT.

The V call is TRBV9, the J call TRBJ2-6; TRBD2 is a possible D gene (5 bases). V dropped 3 bases and J dropped 4 bases, with 20 bases sitting between them. The CDR3 contains 18 residues. From germline, CDR1 is SGDLS and CDR2 YYNGEE. The CDR3 is CASSDPLSSPAGANVLTF. The CDR3 coding sequence is TGTGCCAGCAGCGACCCCCTCTCTAGCCCTGCGGGGGCCAACGTCCTGACTTTC.

This sequence joins TRBV9 and TRBJ2-3, with a tentative D call TRBD1 (6 bases). Germline loops: CDR1 SGDLS, CDR2 YYNGEE. The CDR3 totals 15 residues. Trimming shortened V by 0 bases and J by 2 bases, and 10 bases separated the two germline ends. Written as DNA, the CDR3 is TGTGCCAGCAGCGTAGACCCAGGGGCCACAGATACGCAGTATTTT. As protein: CASSVDPGATDTQYF.

Note on this clone: Germline and junction disagree at one end, which may indicate a read error. CDR3 bases: TGTGCTAGCAGCTTAGGAGGGGGCCTCGGAGAGACCCAGTACTTC. This sequence encodes CASSLGGGLGETQYF. The V gene is TRBV7-7, the J gene TRBJ2-5; D perhaps matches TRBD1 (7 bases). The V gene's germline CDR1 is SSHAT and CDR2 FNYEAQ (reference sequence). CDR3 length: 15 amino acids.

The rearrangement uses TRBV24-1 and TRBJ2-2, with TRBD1 identical over 11 bases. The CDR3 contains 18 residues. The ends lost 6 bases at V and 5 bases at J; junction bases unmatched: 13. Germline CDR1 reads KGHDR; CDR2 reads SFDVKD. The CDR3 loop reads CATSMGQGVRARTGELFF. The CDR3 nucleotides read TGTGCCACCAGTATGGGACAGGGGGTTAGGGCAAGGACCGGGGAGCTGTTTTTT.

The gene calls are TRBV7-2 and TRBJ2-3, with 8 positions matching TRBD1. The CDR3 length is 14 residues. In germline, CDR1 is SGHTA, CDR2 FQGNSA. The J segment lost 6 bases and the V segment lost 5 bases, leaving 7 bases of the junction unmatched. CDR3 bases: TGTGCCAGCAGCGAACGACAGGGGACCGATACGCAGTATTTT. The encoded protein is CASSERQGTDTQYF.

The V and J genes are TRBV5-1 and TRBJ2-7, with 7 bases matching TRBD2. Germline V lookup: CDR1 SGHRS, CDR2 YFSETQ. V was pared by 3 bases and J by 5 bases, with 2 bases of the junction left unmatched. The CDR3 consists of 12 residues. The CDR3 here is CASSSGLDEQYF. Here the CDR3 DNA reads TGCGCCAGCAGCTCCGGACTAGACGAGCAGTACTTC. The complete variable domain, with remaining parts taken from reference TRBV5-1 and TRBJ2-7, reads KAGVTQTPRYLIKTRGQQVTLSCSPISGHRSVSWYQQTPGQGLQFLFEYFSETQRNKGNFPGRFSGRQFSNSRSEMNVSTLELGDSALYLCASSSGLDEQYFGPGTRLTVT.

The chain combines TRBV23-1 with TRBJ2-1; TRBD2 agrees at 10 bases. TRBV23-1 belongs to the ORF category, with a function that is uncertain. This CDR3 has 14 amino acids. Trimming took 8 bases from V and 4 from J; bases not matched to a gene: 5. The CDR3 reads CASPHSGGYNEQFF. CDR3 nucleotide sequence: TGCGCCAGCCCCCATAGCGGGGGGTACAATGAGCAGTTCTTC.